Reported below is one T cell receptor beta chain. Its specificity is not known. This sample is drawn from a study of STAT3 mutations in large granular lymphocyte leukemia. Study observations and caveats: In several patients, dominant TCR clone burden exceeded STAT3 mutant burden. Variable sampling intervals and differing treatment regimens complicated linking therapy response to TCR clonal burden changes. In about 35% of the 18 patients, new TCR clonotypes emerged after therapy. Every T-cell large granular lymphocyte leukemia patient had at least one immunodominant TCR beta clonotype.

Here immunoSEQ multiplex PCR was the method, and the copy in TCRdb shows in-frame clones only, minus some. The repertoire consists of 2,700 or so clones, with about 33% occurring once and the leading ten covering less than 75%. The CDR3 is made up of 15 amino acids. Per germline, CDR1 GTSNPN and CDR2 SVGIG (reference sequence). After removal of 0 bases from V and 4 bases from J, the junction contained 3 bases not matched to a gene. The V and J genes are TRBV30 and TRBJ2-1, with 10 bases lining up with TRBD1. This TCR was recovered from a human donor with T large granular lymphocyte leukemia. Some clones in this sample may be carry-over from other donors' samples. Sequencing was done on a sample of PBMCs. The CDR3 sequence is CAWSVGTGVYNEQFF. The CDR3 DNA reads TGTGCCTGGAGTGTAGGGACAGGGGTATACAATGAGCAGTTCTTC.